These T cell receptor beta chains were read from a single sample in a study of T cell responses to AZD1222 COVID-19 vaccine. Some clones are missing from TCRdb's copy, which holds only in-frame ones; the method was immunoSEQ multiplex PCR. This sample has over 60,000 clones, with around 87% found just once. This specimen consisted of peripheral blood, obtained on day 0 of AZD1222 vaccination. These receptors were obtained from an adult in good health. Each CDR3 is given with its conserved first and last residue. The D gene is left open where the match is weak. Only some rows state a clone size, as once, few, many or a class for expanded clones.

d_gene | j_gene | abundance | v_gene | len | CDR3aa | CDR3nt
NA | TRBJ1-2 | NA | TRBV30 | 14 | CAWSVSGIYVGYTF | TGTGCCTGGAGTGTGTCCGGGATCTATGTTGGCTACACCTTC
NA | TRBJ1-3 | NA | TRBV7-9 | 14 | CASRPTGTGNTIYF | TGTGCCAGCAGACCAACAGGGACGGGAAACACCATATATTTT
TRBD1 | TRBJ1-2 | NA | TRBV19 | 14 | CASSRDRGDYGYTF | TGTGCCAGTAGTAGGGACAGGGGAGACTATGGCTACACCTTC
NA | TRBJ2-2 | NA | TRBV19 | 11 | CASIGDGELFF | TGTGCCAGTATTGGGGACGGGGAGCTGTTTTTT
NA | TRBJ1-5 | NA | TRBV16 | 14 | CASSQWTTKQPQHF | TGTGCCAGCAGCCAATGGACAACTAAACAGCCCCAGCATTTT
TRBD1 | TRBJ1-4 | NA | TRBV7-2 | 14 | CASSLGRGGGKLFF | TGTGCCAGCAGCTTAGGGAGAGGGGGCGGGAAACTGTTTTTT
NA | TRBJ1-1 | NA | TRBV24-1 | 13 | CATARDGLTEAFF | TGTGCCACCGCCAGAGACGGACTCACTGAAGCTTTCTTT
NA | TRBJ1-5 | once | TRBV7-2 | 13 | CASSLSRDQPQHF | TGTGCCAGCAGCTTATCCCGCGATCAGCCCCAGCATTTT
TRBD1 | TRBJ1-5 | NA | TRBV11-2 | 14 | CASSQDRGNQPQHF | TGTGCCAGCAGCCAGGACAGGGGGAATCAGCCCCAGCATTTT
NA | TRBJ1-5 | few | TRBV10-1 | 14 | CASSESPFTGPQHF | TGCGCCAGCAGTGAGTCCCCCTTTACCGGGCCCCAGCATTTT
TRBD2 | TRBJ2-3 | few | TRBV27 | 16 | CASSFSGGTSTDTQYF | TGTGCCAGCAGTTTTAGCGGGGGGACAAGCACAGATACGCAGTATTTT
NA | TRBJ1-6 | NA | TRBV21-1 | 16 | CASNPDRRAGSSPLHF | TGTGCCAGCAACCCCGACCGGCGGGCGGGGTCTTCACCCCTCCACTTT
NA | TRBJ2-4 | NA | TRBV5-4 | 14 | CASSATGPQNIQYF | TGTGCCAGCAGCGCCACAGGGCCCCAAAACATTCAGTACTTC
NA | TRBJ1-2 | once | TRBV12-3/TRBV12-4 | 13 | CASSLQTIYGYTF | TGTGCCAGCAGCCTACAAACGATCTATGGCTACACCTTC
NA | TRBJ2-3 | once | TRBV10-1 | 13 | CASSEWKADTQYF | TGCGCCAGCAGTGAGTGGAAGGCAGATACGCAGTATTTT
NA | TRBJ2-5 | NA | TRBV7-9 | 15 | CASSSRAGGEETQYF | TGTGCCAGCAGCTCACGGGCCGGGGGCGAAGAGACCCAGTACTTC
NA | TRBJ2-1 | once | TRBV30 | 14 | CAWNPTGLGNEQFF | TGTGCCTGGAACCCGACTGGGCTGGGAAATGAGCAGTTCTTC
NA | TRBJ1-6 | once | TRBV5-6 | 15 | CASSLKVSYNSPLHF | TGTGCCAGCAGCTTGAAGGTTTCCTATAATTCACCCCTCCACTTT
TRBD2 | TRBJ2-7 | NA | TRBV6-2/TRBV6-3 | 13 | CASTPGGLASQYF | TGTGCCAGCACCCCAGGGGGACTAGCAAGTCAGTACTTC
NA | TRBJ1-5 | NA | TRBV3-1/TRBV3-2 | 15 | CASSQEVGSNQPQHF | TGTGCCAGCAGCCAAGAAGTGGGTAGCAATCAGCCCCAGCATTTT
TRBD2 | TRBJ2-3 | NA | TRBV2 | 17 | CASTFDVIAGGLDTQYF | TGTGCCAGCACCTTCGACGTTATAGCGGGGGGATTAGATACGCAGTATTTT
NA | TRBJ1-5 | NA | TRBV6-5 | 13 | CASSAGINQPQHF | TGTGCCAGCAGCGCAGGCATCAATCAGCCCCAGCATTTT
TRBD1 | TRBJ2-2 | NA | TRBV7-2 | 17 | CASSPGRDRGRNGELFF | TGTGCCAGCAGCCCGGGCCGGGACAGGGGGCGGAACGGGGAGCTGTTTTTT
TRBD2 | TRBJ2-3 | NA | TRBV5-5 | 16 | CASTPRLAGLADTQYF | TGTGCCAGCACCCCGAGGTTAGCGGGGTTAGCAGATACGCAGTATTTT
TRBD1 | TRBJ1-5 | NA | TRBV10-3 | 13 | CAIGAGGNQPQHF | TGTGCCATCGGTGCAGGGGGAAACCAGCCCCAGCATTTT
NA | TRBJ2-1 | NA | TRBV11-2 | 14 | CASSLRGRGNEQFF | TGTGCCAGCAGCTTAAGGGGTCGGGGGAATGAGCAGTTCTTC
NA | TRBJ1-4 | NA | TRBV7-9 | 12 | CASSLGDGKLFF | TGTGCCAGCAGCTTAGGGGACGGTAAACTGTTTTTT
NA | TRBJ1-3 | NA | TRBV5-1 | 16 | CASSTDTSAGGNTIYF | TGCGCCAGCAGCACCGACACATCCGCGGGGGGAAACACCATATATTTT
NA | TRBJ2-7 | NA | TRBV7-8 | 15 | CASSSSGTAAYEQYF | TGTGCCAGCAGCTCGAGTGGGACGGCAGCCTACGAGCAGTACTTC
NA | TRBJ1-1 | NA | TRBV7-2 | 14 | CASSRDRPPDEAFF | TGTGCCAGCAGCCGCGACAGACCTCCAGATGAAGCTTTCTTT
TRBD2 | TRBJ2-7 | NA | TRBV5-6 | 14 | CASSFSGGAYEQYF | TGTGCCAGCAGCTTCAGCGGGGGGGCCTACGAGCAGTACTTC
TRBD1 | TRBJ1-1 | NA | TRBV6-5 | 13 | CASRGDRDTEAFF | TGTGCCAGCAGGGGCGACAGGGACACTGAAGCTTTCTTT
NA | TRBJ1-1 | NA | TRBV19 | 13 | CASSRTVNTEAFF | TGTGCCAGTAGCCGGACGGTGAACACTGAAGCTTTCTTT
NA | TRBJ1-1 | NA | TRBV11-3 | 14 | CASSLGTQNTEAFF | TGTGCCAGCAGCTTGGGGACGCAAAACACTGAAGCTTTCTTT
TRBD2 | TRBJ2-5 | NA | TRBV7-2 | 14 | CASSFLAGQETQYF | TGTGCCAGCAGCTTTCTAGCGGGGCAAGAGACCCAGTACTTC
NA | TRBJ1-1 | NA | TRBV29-1 | 13 | CSVEDWGDTEAFF | TGCAGCGTTGAAGATTGGGGGGACACTGAAGCTTTCTTT
TRBD1 | TRBJ1-2 | NA | TRBV7-8 | 14 | CASSLKGADYGYTF | TGTGCCAGCAGCTTAAAGGGGGCGGACTATGGCTACACCTTC
NA | TRBJ2-3 | NA | TRBV6-2/TRBV6-3 | 14 | CASSYSVRTPEEYF | TGTGCCAGCAGTTACTCGGTCCGGACCCCAGAGGAATATTTT
NA | TRBJ2-4 | few | TRBV7-9 | 14 | CASSLGLLIELQYF | TGTGCCAGCAGCTTAGGACTATTGATAGAGCTTCAGTACTTC
TRBD1 | TRBJ2-1 | NA | TRBV30 | 15 | CAWSGRDRSGDEQFF | TGTGCCTGGAGTGGCCGGGACAGGAGTGGAGATGAGCAGTTCTTC
NA | TRBJ1-3 | NA | TRBV28 | 15 | CASSLFMGKGNTIYF | TGTGCCAGCAGTTTGTTTATGGGGAAAGGAAACACCATATATTTT
TRBD2 | TRBJ2-1 | NA | TRBV9 | 15 | CASSFSGSSYNEQFF | TGTGCCAGCAGCTTTAGCGGGAGCTCCTACAATGAGCAGTTCTTC
TRBD1 | TRBJ2-7 | NA | TRBV15 | 15 | CATSRPGQGFNEQYF | TGTGCCACCAGCAGACCGGGACAGGGTTTCAACGAGCAGTACTTC
NA | TRBJ1-4 | NA | TRBV14 | 14 | CASSPGLSDEKLFF | TGTGCCAGCAGCCCTGGGCTCTCGGATGAAAAACTGTTTTTT
NA | TRBJ2-7 | NA | TRBV6-1 | 15 | CASSENRPLNYEQYF | TGTGCCAGCAGTGAAAATAGACCCCTCAACTACGAGCAGTACTTC
NA | TRBJ1-6 | NA | TRBV28 | 15 | CASSPIDRDNSPLHF | TGTGCCAGCAGTCCCATCGACAGAGATAATTCACCCCTCCACTTT
NA | TRBJ2-7 | few | TRBV9 | 15 | CASSVALADSYEQYF | TGTGCCAGCAGCGTAGCTCTTGCGGACTCCTACGAGCAGTACTTC